One and the same sample provided the 31 T cell receptor beta chains below, sequenced in a study of siplizumab effects on memory and regulatory T cells. The data were produced by immunoSEQ multiplex PCR, yet TCRdb's version contains in-frame clones alone and is incomplete. The sample records about 100,000 clones, 94% being singletons. The sequenced sample was non-Treg CD4+ T cells sorted from blood. Every receptor here comes from a human donor in good health.

V is TRBV6-5 and J is TRBJ2-5; the D is unclear. Trimming took off 6 bases at V and 1 base at J, with 9 bases between the two ends. Germline CDR1 reads MNHEY; CDR2 reads SVGAGI. CDR3 size: 13 residues. CDR3 nucleotides: TGTGCCAGCAGATATAAGATCCAAGAGACCCAGTACTTC. It is translated as CASRYKIQETQYF.

This clone occurred a few times. This chain joins TRBV4-2 and TRBJ1-2; weak D call: TRBD1 (5 bases). V was trimmed by 0 bases and J by 2 bases, leaving 10 bases between them. Germline-derived CDR1 and CDR2 are LGHNA and YNFKEQ. The CDR3 covers 15 residues. In nucleotides, the CDR3 is TGTGCCAGCAGCCAAGAGTTAGGGGTCAACTATGGCTACACCTTC. Protein sequence: CASSQELGVNYGYTF.

This chain uses TRBV6-6 with TRBJ2-2, with 9 bases that match TRBD2. The J segment lost 6 bases and the V segment lost 6 bases, leaving 11 bases of the junction unmatched. The CDR3 totals 16 residues. Per the germline V gene, CDR1 is MNHNY and CDR2 is SVGAGI (reference sequence). CDR3: CASRDSGRFTAGELFF. The CDR3 nucleotides are TGTGCCAGCAGGGATAGCGGGAGATTCACCGCCGGGGAGCTGTTTTTT.

This clone appeared once. The CDR3 protein is CASSPQGGQPQHF. The CDR3 nucleotides read TGTGCCAGCAGCCCCCAGGGCGGGCAGCCCCAGCATTTT. The chain joins TRBV11-2 to TRBJ1-5; tentatively, D is TRBD1 (5 bases). The CDR3 loop spans 13 amino acids. Trimming removed 5 bases at V and 7 bases at J, with 12 bases between. The germline CDR1 and CDR2 sequences are SGHAT and FQNNGV.

This chain joins TRBV5-6 and TRBJ2-6; possibly TRBD2 for D (5 bases). This CDR3 is built from 17 residues. V was cut by 0 bases and J by 0 bases, with 10 bases left in between. The V gene's germline CDR1 is SGHDT and CDR2 YYEEEE. CDR3 DNA sequence: TGTGCCAGCAGCTTGGTAGGACGGGGCTCTGGGGCCAACGTCCTGACTTTC. Its protein is CASSLVGRGSGANVLTF.

The chain couples TRBV18 to TRBJ2-7; D possibly uses TRBD1 or TRBD2 (6 bases each). V dropped 1 base and J dropped 13 bases, with 20 bases sitting between them. The CDR3 length is 14 residues. Looked up from germline, CDR1 is KGHSH and CDR2 is LQKENI. The CDR3 loop reads CASSPQDKGGFGYF. The DNA for the CDR3 is TGTGCCAGCTCACCACAGGACAAGGGGGGATTTGGTTACTTC. The complete variable domain, with remaining parts taken from reference TRBV18 and TRBJ2-7, reads NAGVMQNPRHLVRRRGQEARLRCSPMKGHSHVYWYRQLPEEGLKFMVYLQKENIIDESGMPKERFSAEFPKEGPSILRIQQVVRGDSAAYFCASSPQDKGGFGYFGPGTRLTVT.

The genes are TRBV19 and TRBJ1-1; 10 nucleotides agree with TRBD1. The germline gives CDR1 LNHDA, CDR2 SQIVND (reference sequence). This CDR3 has 14 amino acids. Unmatched junction bases numbered 3, after V lost 4 bases and J lost 4 bases. CDR3 sequence (DNA): TGTGCCAGTAGTAGACAGGGGGCCGGCACTGAAGCTTTCTTT. Encoded protein: CASSRQGAGTEAFF.

This chain uses TRBV7-2 with TRBJ1-1; the D is unclear. The CDR3 spans 13 residues. The V and J ends lost 5 bases and 1 base respectively, with 8 bases between them. CDR1 is SGHTA, CDR2 FQGNSA, per germline. The CDR3 region has the DNA TGTGCCAGCAGCCGTCAGGAGAACACTGAAGCTTTCTTT. Its protein is CASSRQENTEAFF.

The chain employs TRBV19 and TRBJ1-1, with D possibly matching TRBD1 (5 bases). Per germline, CDR1 LNHDA and CDR2 SQIVND (reference sequence). The CDR3 is 14 amino acids. Trimming took 5 bases from V and 2 from J, leaving 12 bases between them. This CDR3 reads CASSRRDGNTEAFF. In DNA, the CDR3 is TGTGCCAGTAGTCGCAGGGACGGCAACACTGAAGCTTTCTTT.

This rearrangement joins TRBV19 to TRBJ1-5; the D is unclear. Germline values: CDR1 LNHDA, CDR2 SQIVND (reference sequence). CDR3 size: 13 residues. Trimming pared 3 bases from V and 5 bases from J, leaving 8 bases between. The CDR3 loop is CASSIKRDQPQHF. In nucleotides, the CDR3 is TGTGCCAGTAGTATTAAGAGGGATCAGCCCCAGCATTTT. Together with reference TRBV19 and TRBJ1-5, the CDR3 gives the full variable domain: DGGITQSPKYLFRKEGQNVTLSCEQNLNHDAMYWYRQDPGQGLRLIYYSQIVNDFQKGDIAEGYSVSREKKESFPLTVTSAQKNPTAFYLCASSIKRDQPQHFGDGTRLSIL.

The rearrangement uses TRBV28 and TRBJ2-1, with 9 bases matching TRBD2. The CDR3 is 16 amino acids. The ends lost 3 bases at V and 5 bases at J; junction bases unmatched: 8. The germline CDR1 and CDR2 sequences are MDHEN and SYDVKM. DNA of the CDR3: TGTGCCAGCAGTTTTGAGTCGCGGGAGGGGGACAATGAGCAGTTCTTC. Translation: CASSFESREGDNEQFF.

This clone was counted between two and nine times. In nucleotides, the CDR3 is TGTGCCAGCTCGTACCTCAGGGGGCGCAGCACTGAAGCTTTCTTT. It is translated as CASSYLRGRSTEAFF. V gene TRBV18 combines with J gene TRBJ1-1; TRBD1 matches at 8 bases. With 6 bases clipped from V and 4 bases from J, the junction kept 10 bases outside the gene matches. Germline-derived CDR1 and CDR2 are KGHSH and LQKENI. The CDR3 totals 15 residues.

The CDR3 region is CASSLGTSDTGELFF. CDR3 coding DNA: TGTGCCAGCAGCTTGGGAACTAGCGACACCGGGGAGCTGTTTTTT. The chain links TRBV5-8 to TRBJ2-2; 7 bases map to TRBD2. Germline V gives CDR1 SGHTS, CDR2 YDEGEE. The CDR3 loop spans 15 amino acids. With 0 bases clipped from V and 3 bases from J, the junction kept 2 bases outside the gene matches.

The chain uses TRBV7-2 and TRBJ2-5, with 7 bases aligning to TRBD2. The ends lost 8 bases at V and 4 bases at J; junction bases unmatched: 10. This CDR3 spans 14 amino acids. Germline assignment: CDR1 SGHTA and CDR2 FQGNSA. For the CDR3, the DNA is TGTGCCAGCTGTTTTGGGGGGGGAGCAGAGACCCAGTACTTC. Protein sequence: CASCFGGGAETQYF.

The chain employs TRBV5-6 and TRBJ2-7; D call uncertain. The length of the CDR3 is 13 residues. Germline values: CDR1 SGHDT, CDR2 YYEEEE. V was pared by 4 bases and J by 3 bases, with 11 bases between. In DNA form, the CDR3 reads TGTGCCAGCAGCCTCCCCGATCTCTACGAGCAGTACTTC. Translation: CASSLPDLYEQYF. The full variable domain, in which reference TRBV5-6 and TRBJ2-7 provide the parts outside the CDR3, is DAGVTQSPTHLIKTRGQQVTLRCSPKSGHDTVSWYQQALGQGPQFIFQYYEEEERQRGNFPDRFSGHQFPNYSSELNVNALLLGDSALYLCASSLPDLYEQYFGPGTRLTVT.

J is TRBJ1-2 and V is TRBV30; no clear D gene. CDR1 and CDR2 (germline): GTSNPN, SVGIG (reference sequence). This CDR3 comprises 10 residues. V was shortened by 5 bases and J by 8 bases, with 9 bases between the two germline ends. CDR3: CAWDLNGYTF. In nucleotides, the CDR3 is TGTGCCTGGGACTTGAACGGCTACACCTTC.

This rearrangement joins TRBV11-2 to TRBJ1-3; maybe TRBD1 (6 bases). This CDR3 region has 14 residues. The V and J ends lost 1 base and 8 bases respectively, with 12 bases between them. From germline, CDR1 is SGHAT and CDR2 FQNNGV. For the CDR3, the DNA is TGTGCCAGCAGCTTAGGGACAGCGGACTACACCATATATTTT. Translating it yields CASSLGTADYTIYF.

The chain has TRBV5-1 and TRBJ2-2, with 9 bases matching TRBD2. This CDR3 spans 19 amino acids. Germline CDR1 is SGHRS and CDR2 is YFSETQ. V gave up 0 bases and J gave up 7 bases; unmatched junction bases: 16. The CDR3 sequence is CASSLGPILAGVIIGELFF. The CDR3, as DNA: TGCGCCAGCAGCTTGGGCCCCATTTTAGCGGGAGTTATAATCGGGGAGCTGTTTTTT.

The genes are TRBV28 and TRBJ2-7; no clear D. The CDR3 sequence is 15 residues long. Germline lookup yields CDR1 MDHEN and CDR2 SYDVKM. V was clipped by 1 base and J by 0 bases, with 10 bases between them. The chain's CDR3 is CASSLYPASSYEQYF. CDR3 DNA: TGTGCCAGCAGTTTATATCCGGCGAGCTCCTACGAGCAGTACTTC.

This clone was seen once. The chain has TRBV28 and TRBJ1-2; D unresolved. Germline V gene data show CDR1 as MDHEN and CDR2 as SYDVKM. The CDR3 sequence is 12 residues long. V was pared by 6 bases and J by 5 bases, with 10 bases between. The CDR3 protein is CASREVGYGYTF. In nucleotides, the CDR3 is TGTGCCAGCAGGGAAGTCGGGTATGGCTACACCTTC.

The chain is built from TRBV7-9 and TRBJ1-1; tentatively, D is TRBD1 (6 bases). V lost 5 bases, J lost 3 bases, and 10 bases lay in between. This CDR3 has 13 residues. Germline lookup yields CDR1 SEHNR and CDR2 FQNEAQ (reference sequence). The CDR3 bases are TGTGCCAGCAGCACAGGACAGTACACTGAAGCTTTCTTT. This gives the protein CASSTGQYTEAFF.

V gene TRBV30 combines with J gene TRBJ2-7; tentative D call: TRBD1 (5 bases). Per germline, CDR1 GTSNPN and CDR2 SVGIG (reference sequence). V was clipped by 0 bases and J by 6 bases, with 12 bases between them. This CDR3 spans 13 amino acids. DNA of the CDR3: TGTGCCTGGAGTGTTTTACAGGTCGGCGAGCAGTACTTC. Amino acids: CAWSVLQVGEQYF.

The chain recombines TRBV7-3 with TRBJ2-3; D is uncertain. V was pared by 2 bases and J by 5 bases, with 8 bases between. Germline V gives CDR1 SGHTA, CDR2 FQGTGA. This CDR3 has 13 amino acids. The CDR3 region has the DNA TGTGCCAGCAGCTTAGGGTCGGTAGATACGCAGTATTTT. It specifies CASSLGSVDTQYF.

The genes are TRBV28 and TRBJ2-7; D may be TRBD1 or TRBD2 (5 bases each). V shed 7 bases and J shed 7 bases, with 17 bases lying between them. The CDR3 has 13 amino acids. Germline assignment: CDR1 MDHEN and CDR2 SYDVKM. The CDR3 nucleotides read TGTGCCAGCACCCAGGGAGTTCTACGAGAGCAGTACTTC. Translation gives CASTQGVLREQYF.

This chain uses TRBV5-1 with TRBJ2-3, with 7 nucleotides matching TRBD2. CDR3 length equals 17 residues. Germline V CDR1 and CDR2: SGHRS, YFSETQ. The ends lost 4 bases at V and 1 base at J; junction bases unmatched: 12. CDR3 DNA: TGCGCCAGCAGCCCTCTCCCCCTTACTAGCGGCACAGATACGCAGTATTTT. Protein: CASSPLPLTSGTDTQYF.

This rearrangement joins TRBV7-8 to TRBJ1-2, with no clear D. V was clipped by 8 bases and J by 5 bases, with 15 bases between them. Germline V CDR1 and CDR2: SGHVS, FQNEAQ. The CDR3 runs 13 residues. This CDR3 reads CASAIMEIYGYTF. The CDR3 DNA follows: TGTGCCAGCGCCATCATGGAGATTTATGGCTACACCTTC.

V is TRBV11-2 and J is TRBJ2-5; D gene uncertain. CDR1 SGHAT and CDR2 FQNNGV come from the germline V gene. The V gene lost 1 base and the J gene lost 2 bases, with 8 bases spanning the gap. This CDR3 has 14 amino acids. CDR3 in DNA: TGTGCCAGCAGCTTAGTAAACCTACAAGAGACCCAGTACTTC. As protein: CASSLVNLQETQYF.

The J gene is TRBJ2-4, the V gene TRBV7-2, with a weak D call TRBD1 (7 bases). This CDR3 is built from 16 residues. The germline gives CDR1 SGHTA, CDR2 FQGNSA. The V end was cut by 5 bases, the J end by 0 bases, with 14 bases between. The CDR3 region has the DNA TGTGCCAGCAGCATACAGGGGACTCTAGCCAAAAACATTCAGTACTTC. Protein: CASSIQGTLAKNIQYF.

This clone was seen a single time. The genes are TRBV6-6 and TRBJ1-2, with 8 bases that match TRBD1. Germline CDR1 is MNHNY and CDR2 is SVGAGI (reference sequence). The J segment lost 4 bases and the V segment lost 5 bases, leaving 3 bases of the junction unmatched. The CDR3 extends over 13 amino acids. Here the CDR3 reads CASSPDRAYGYTF. The DNA of the CDR3 is TGTGCCAGCAGTCCGGACAGGGCCTATGGCTACACCTTC.

The V and J genes are TRBV18 and TRBJ2-5; 7 bases map to TRBD2. The DNA end is more similar to TRBJ2-7, so the J call may be wrong. This CDR3 is 14 amino acids long. Germline CDR1 KGHSH, CDR2 LQKENI. DNA for the CDR3: TGTGCCAGCTCCCCCAACCGGGACTACTTCGAGCAGTACTTC. Translation: CASSPNRDYFEQYF.

This sequence joins TRBV5-5 and TRBJ1-1; D is perhaps TRBD1 (6 bases). The CDR3 has 11 residues. V lost 1 base and J 11 bases, leaving 9 bases between the germline ends. Germline assignment: CDR1 SGHKS and CDR2 YYEKEE (reference sequence). CDR3 region: CASSLTGTAFF. The DNA of the CDR3 is TGTGCCAGCAGCTTGACAGGGACGGCTTTCTTT.